This T cell receptor beta chain was sequenced during a study of beta chain features in type 1 diabetes. Background on the study: Examination covered some 99,000,000 sorted cells spanning all samples.

The whole isolated RNA underwent reverse transcription, so sequencing captured expressed TCRB transcripts. The repertoire was sequenced with immunoSEQ multiplex PCR; TCRdb's copy has only in-frame clones and lacks some. The repertoire holds under 950,000 clones, with under 20% as singletons. V dropped 6 bases and J dropped 0 bases, with 9 bases sitting between them. This CDR3 contains 14 residues. Germline assignment: CDR1 LNHNV and CDR2 YYDKDF (reference sequence). V gene TRBV15 combines with J gene TRBJ1-3; the D is unclear. Sequenced material: naive CD4+ T cells from blood. The receptor comes from a woman between 18 and 29 years old in good health. The chain's CDR3 is CATSKALSGNTIYF. Here the CDR3 DNA reads TGTGCCACCAGTAAAGCCCTCTCTGGAAACACCATATATTTT. The variable domain in full, with the rest retrieved from reference TRBV15 and TRBJ1-3, is DAMVIQNPRYQVTQFGKPVTLSCSQTLNHNVMYWYQQKSSQAPKLLFHYYDKDFNNEADTPDNFQSRRPNTSFCFLDIRSPGLGDTAMYLCATSKALSGNTIYFGEGSWLTVV.